Each of the 8 T cell receptor beta chains below was sequenced from the same sample in a study of blood T cell repertoires in COVID-19. Generated by immunoSEQ multiplex PCR, the TCRdb table keeps only in-frame clones and is missing some. Of approximately 98,000 clones in the sample, over 70% were seen once. Sequencing was done on a sample of peripheral blood. The receptors originated from a woman over 75 with acute or convalescent COVID-19.

The rearrangement joins TRBV14 to TRBJ2-5; TRBD2 aligns across 7 bases. Losses at the gene ends were 1 base for V and 3 bases for J; bases not matched to a gene: 11. The CDR3 consists of 17 residues. Looked up from germline, CDR1 is SGHDN and CDR2 is FVKESK. The CDR3 region is CASSQGNNSGGEETQYF. The CDR3 DNA is TGTGCCAGCAGCCAAGGGAATAACTCGGGAGGTGAAGAGACCCAGTACTTC.

This clone has a single count. The genes are TRBV19 and TRBJ1-2; 7 bases are a match to TRBD1. After removal of 11 bases from V and 0 bases from J, the junction contained 27 bases not matched to a gene. The CDR3 consists of 20 residues. Germline V gene data show CDR1 as LNHDA and CDR2 as SQIVND (reference sequence). CDR3: CASTSEGASGIGKANYGYTF. The DNA of the CDR3 is TGTGCCTCCACTTCGGAGGGGGCCAGTGGAATTGGAAAAGCTAACTATGGCTACACCTTC. The variable domain in full, with the rest retrieved from reference TRBV19 and TRBJ1-2, is DGGITQSPKYLFRKEGQNVTLSCEQNLNHDAMYWYRQDPGQGLRLIYYSQIVNDFQKGDIAEGYSVSREKKESFPLTVTSAQKNPTAFYLCASTSEGASGIGKANYGYTFGSGTRLTVV.

The rearrangement links TRBV10-3 to TRBJ2-1; the match to TRBD2 covers 7 bases. Germline lookup yields CDR1 ENHRY and CDR2 SYGVKD. This CDR3 is built from 14 residues. Trimming cost V 0 bases and J 8 bases; bases outside gene matches: 4. CDR3 sequence: CAISESTGRDEQFF. The CDR3, as DNA: TGTGCCATCAGTGAGTCGACGGGGAGGGATGAGCAGTTCTTC.

The J gene is TRBJ1-6, the V gene TRBV5-4, with D unresolved. V gave up 0 bases and J gave up 0 bases, with 4 bases separating them. Germline lookup yields CDR1 SGHNT and CDR2 YYREEE (reference sequence). This CDR3 has 15 residues. CDR3 protein: CASSLAGSYNSPLHF. CDR3 nucleotides: TGTGCCAGCAGCTTGGCGGGCTCCTATAATTCACCCCTCCACTTT. Combining the CDR3 with reference TRBV5-4 and TRBJ1-6 gives the whole variable domain ETGVTQSPTHLIKTRGQQVTLRCSSQSGHNTVSWYQQALGQGPQFIFQYYREEENGRGNFPPRFSGLQFPNYSSELNVNALELDDSALYLCASSLAGSYNSPLHFGNGTRLTVT.

The chain joins TRBV6-5 to TRBJ2-1; maybe TRBD1 (5 bases). This CDR3 is built from 13 residues. Trimming left V 5 bases short and J 4 bases short, with 9 bases between. Germline V gene data show CDR1 as MNHEY and CDR2 as SVGAGI. The CDR3, as DNA: TGTGCCAGCAGTCCAGGACAATACAATGAGCAGTTCTTC. Translating gives CASSPGQYNEQFF.

The chain uses TRBV7-6 and TRBJ1-1, with 8 bases aligning to TRBD1. Germline CDR1 reads SGHVS; CDR2 reads FNYEAQ. Trimming at V came to 3 bases and at J to 7 bases, leaving 10 bases not matched to a gene. The CDR3 is 15 residues long. DNA for the CDR3: TGTGCCAGCAGCTTTTTACAGGGGGTTTGGGATGAAGCTTTCTTT. As protein: CASSFLQGVWDEAFF.

The chain recombines TRBV18 with TRBJ1-3; D is unclear. CDR3 length: 16 residues. Per the germline V gene, CDR1 is KGHSH and CDR2 is LQKENI. Trimming removed 1 base from V and 0 bases from J, with 10 bases in between. This chain's CDR3 is CASSPLTTLSGNTIYF. For the CDR3, the DNA is TGTGCCAGCTCACCACTTACAACGCTCTCTGGAAACACCATATATTTT. Complete variable domain (other parts from reference TRBV18 and TRBJ1-3): NAGVMQNPRHLVRRRGQEARLRCSPMKGHSHVYWYRQLPEEGLKFMVYLQKENIIDESGMPKERFSAEFPKEGPSILRIQQVVRGDSAAYFCASSPLTTLSGNTIYFGEGSWLTVV.

The rearrangement uses TRBV10-2 and TRBJ2-7; 8 bases match TRBD1. Germline loops: CDR1 WSHSY, CDR2 SAAADI. Germline trimming cut 4 bases from V and 3 bases from J; bases unmatched to any gene: 2. This CDR3 is 13 amino acids long. The CDR3 is CASSVDRVYEQYV. The CDR3 region has the DNA TGCGCCAGCAGTGTGGACAGGGTCTACGAGCAGTACGTC.